These 22 T cell receptor beta chains share one sample of origin, sequenced in a study of T-cell memory formation after mild COVID-19. One entry per CDR3 protein, called by TCRdb with MiXCR from the 5' RACE reads. Among about 470,000 distinct CDR3 sequences listed, about 23% were seen once. Sequenced input: PBMCs or a T cell subset sorted from them (not recorded which). The source of these receptors is an adult woman who had mild COVID-19 (a few samples of this study predate the infection). Cell type and time point are not known.

The chain combines TRBV25-1 with TRBJ1-1, with a weak D call TRBD1 (5 bases). The ends were cut back, 3 bases at V and 5 bases at J, with 16 bases in the middle. This CDR3 contains 15 residues. The germline V gene has CDR1 MGHDK and CDR2 SYGVNS. In DNA, the CDR3 is TGTGCCAGCAGTGACTCGGACGGGGGTGGGACTGAAGCTTTCTTT. Protein sequence: CASSDSDGGGTEAFF.

V usage is TRBV29-1 and J usage is TRBJ2-3; TRBD2 matches 7 bases. This CDR3 is 13 amino acids long. V dropped 4 bases and J dropped 5; count of bases not matched to a gene: 6. From germline, CDR1 is SQVTM and CDR2 ANQGSEA. The CDR3 here is CSVVGGGGDTQYF. DNA of the CDR3: TGCAGCGTTGTTGGGGGGGGAGGAGATACGCAGTATTTT.

This chain links TRBV13 with TRBJ2-7; TRBD1 aligns across 8 bases. CDR3 size: 12 residues. Germline values: CDR1 PRHDT, CDR2 FYEKMQ (reference sequence). The V gene end was trimmed by 5 bases and the J gene end by 6 bases; junction bases not matched to a gene: 3. CDR3 bases: TGTGCCAGCAGCCTGGGACAGGTCGAGCAGTACTTC. It specifies CASSLGQVEQYF.

V gene TRBV3-1 combines with J gene TRBJ1-4; no definite D call. V lost 3 bases to trimming and J lost 8 bases, with 7 bases between them. CDR3 length equals 12 residues. Germline-derived CDR1 and CDR2 are LGHDT and YNNKEL (reference sequence). The CDR3 nucleotides are TGTGCCAGCAGCCAGGCCGAGGAAAAACTGTTTTTT. Amino acids: CASSQAEEKLFF. Based on the CDR3 plus reference TRBV3-1 and TRBJ1-4, the full variable domain is DTAVSQTPKYLVTQMGNDKSIKCEQNLGHDTMYWYKQDSKKFLKIMFSYNNKELIINETVPNRFSPKSPDKAHLNLHINSLELGDSAVYFCASSQAEEKLFFGSGTQLSVL.

In this sample, this clonotype turned up a few times. The rearrangement joins TRBV7-9 to TRBJ2-5; D may be TRBD1 or TRBD2 (7 bases each). Germline V gives CDR1 SEHNR, CDR2 FQNEAQ (reference sequence). This CDR3 contains 19 residues. V was shortened by 1 base and J by 2 bases, with 23 bases between the two germline ends. The CDR3 region is CASSLEDRLGGRPQETQYF. The CDR3 DNA reads as TGTGCCAGCAGCTTAGAGGACAGGCTAGGCGGGAGACCGCAAGAGACCCAGTACTTC.

V and J are TRBV5-5 and TRBJ1-2; D ambiguous. Germline values: CDR1 SGHKS, CDR2 YYEKEE (reference sequence). V shed 1 base and J shed 1 base, with 14 bases lying between them. This CDR3 contains 16 residues. The CDR3 region is CASSLSPQTNNYGYTF. DNA of the CDR3: TGTGCCAGCAGCTTGTCGCCCCAGACGAATAACTATGGCTACACCTTC.

The rearrangement uses TRBV20-1 and TRBJ1-6; D may be TRBD1 (6 bases). The CDR3 runs 15 residues. Germline CDR1 DFQATT, CDR2 SNEGSKA (reference sequence). Trimming left V 5 bases short and J 3 bases short, with 14 bases between. CDR3 DNA sequence: TGCAGTGCTGGGGGCAGGGTTGACTATAATTCACCCCTCCACTTT. Protein product: CSAGGRVDYNSPLHF.

The sample holds a few counts of this clonotype. V and J are TRBV7-2 and TRBJ1-2; 7 bases align to TRBD1. CDR1 and CDR2 from the germline V gene are SGHTA and FQGNSA. This CDR3 spans 14 amino acids. The V and J ends lost 7 bases and 4 bases, in that order; junction bases with no gene match: 9. The CDR3, as DNA: TGTGCCAGCACCTTCGGGCAGGGGGTCTATGGCTACACCTTC. Translation: CASTFGQGVYGYTF.

The chain uses TRBV2 and TRBJ1-4, with 9 bases identical to TRBD1. CDR1 SNHLY and CDR2 FYNNEI come from the germline V gene. The ends lost 6 bases at V and 10 bases at J; junction bases unmatched: 12. The CDR3 is made up of 15 amino acids. CDR3 DNA: TGTGCCAGCAGCGATCTAAGGACAGGGGCTGCAAAACTGTTTTTT. Translated: CASSDLRTGAAKLFF.

This clonotype was recorded a few times. The chain is built from TRBV5-5 and TRBJ2-5; possible D gene TRBD1, 6 bases. There are 14 residues in the CDR3. The V and J ends lost 4 bases and 5 bases respectively, with 15 bases between them. Germline V gene sequence: CDR1 SGHKS, CDR2 YYEKEE (reference sequence). CDR3 sequence reads: CASSGQSGGETQYF. The CDR3 bases are TGTGCCAGCAGCGGACAGTCCGGTGGGGAGACCCAGTACTTC.

The V and J genes are TRBV12-3 or TRBV12-4 and TRBJ2-5, with D uncertain. The CDR3 is 11 amino acids. The V gene lost 8 bases and the J gene lost 2 bases, with 6 bases spanning the gap. The CDR3 region is CASGPQETQYF. The CDR3 DNA sequence: TGTGCCAGCGGACCACAAGAGACCCAGTACTTC.

There are a few counts of this clonotype. J is TRBJ2-5 and V is TRBV29-1, with 13 positions matching TRBD2. The germline gives CDR1 SQVTM, CDR2 ANQGSEA. This CDR3 region has 14 residues. V shed 6 bases and J 4 bases; nucleotides not matched to a gene: 5. This chain's CDR3 is CSVRLAGGVETQYF. CDR3 nucleotide sequence: TGCAGCGTGCGACTAGCGGGAGGTGTAGAGACCCAGTACTTC.

This sequence joins TRBV7-3 and TRBJ2-3; TRBD2 aligns across 9 bases. Germline V lookup: CDR1 SGHTA, CDR2 FQGTGA. The V and J ends lost 2 bases and 2 bases, in that order; junction bases with no gene match: 5. There are 16 residues in the CDR3. The CDR3 sequence: CASSLRAGGNTDTQYF. The CDR3 coding sequence is TGTGCCAGCAGCTTACGAGCGGGGGGTAACACAGATACGCAGTATTTT.

The chain carries TRBV4-3 and TRBJ2-1; 10 bases map to TRBD2. The germline gives CDR1 LGHNA, CDR2 YSLEER. V was pared by 0 bases and J by 4 bases, with 9 bases of the junction left unmatched. The CDR3 contains 18 residues. In DNA form, the CDR3 reads TGCGCCAGCAGCCAAGATCCTTGGGCTAGCGGGAGTTACAATGAGCAGTTCTTC. It translates to CASSQDPWASGSYNEQFF.

This chain links TRBV6-1 with TRBJ2-7; D not certain. CDR1 is MNHNS and CDR2 is SASEGT in the germline V gene. V was trimmed by 8 bases and J by 3 bases, leaving 11 bases between them. The CDR3 has 12 amino acids. CDR3 in amino acids: CASGPFLYEQYF. In DNA form, the CDR3 reads TGTGCCAGCGGCCCCTTCCTCTACGAGCAGTACTTC.

This clonotype showed up just a few times. The rearrangement joins TRBV7-3 to TRBJ2-1, with 8 bases lining up with TRBD1. V was pared by 6 bases and J by 10 bases, with 11 bases of the junction left unmatched. The CDR3 consists of 14 residues. Germline V gene sequence: CDR1 SGHTA, CDR2 FQGTGA. DNA for the CDR3: TGTGCCAGCAGTAAGGACAGGGTGGGGTCGGAGCAGTTCTTC. This translates into CASSKDRVGSEQFF.

This clonotype occurred many times. The rearrangement links TRBV29-1 to TRBJ2-7; D remains ambiguous. Germline assignment: CDR1 SQVTM and CDR2 ANQGSEA. Between the trimmed V and J ends, which lost 5 bases and 1 base, there was a span of 18 bases. CDR3 length: 15 residues. This CDR3 is CSVTIPETLSYEQYF. The CDR3, as DNA: TGCAGCGTTACGATTCCGGAGACCCTTTCCTACGAGCAGTACTTC.

This clonotype was seen more than once but under ten times. The chain has TRBV20-1 and TRBJ1-1, with D maybe TRBD1 (6 bases). The CDR3 spans 15 residues. Trimming stripped 3 bases from V and 2 bases from J, with 16 bases between. CDR1 DFQATT and CDR2 SNEGSKA come from the germline V gene (reference sequence). The CDR3 DNA reads TGCAGTGCTAGTCCCGGGGGCCGAACCAACACTGAAGCTTTCTTT. As protein: CSASPGGRTNTEAFF.

The chain employs TRBV9 and TRBJ2-1; 13 bases match TRBD2. Germline V lookup: CDR1 SGDLS, CDR2 YYNGEE. The V and J ends lost 6 bases and 4 bases, in that order; junction bases with no gene match: 13. The CDR3 contains 18 residues. The CDR3 DNA follows: TGTGCCAGCACGGAGGGACTAGCGGGGCCTCGCCAATACAATGAGCAGTTCTTC. Its protein is CASTEGLAGPRQYNEQFF.

The J gene is TRBJ1-2, the V gene TRBV21-1; the DNA was not used to check the table's D call, TRBD1. TRBV21-1 is a pseudogene. The CDR3 is 16 amino acids. CDR3 bases: TGTGCCAGCAGCGGCCGGGACGTCTTCGATAACTATGGCTACACCTTC. The encoded protein is CASSGRDVFDNYGYTF.

J is TRBJ1-1 and V is TRBV6-5; 8 bases are a match to TRBD1. V dropped 7 bases and J dropped 7; count of bases not matched to a gene: 11. The germline V gene encodes CDR1 MNHEY and CDR2 SVGAGI. The CDR3 has 14 amino acids. CDR3 loop: CASTRGTGELEAFF. In nucleotides, the CDR3 is TGTGCCAGCACCCGCGGGACAGGAGAACTTGAAGCTTTCTTT.

The V and J genes are TRBV20-1 and TRBJ2-1; 11 bases are shared with TRBD1. V shed 5 bases and J 7 bases; nucleotides not matched to a gene: 7. Germline CDR1 is DFQATT and CDR2 is SNEGSKA (reference sequence). CDR3 length equals 14 residues. CDR3 sequence (DNA): TGCAGTGCTCCCGGACAGGGGGCTAGGAATGAGCAGTTCTTC. It specifies CSAPGQGARNEQFF.